This entry is about one T cell receptor beta chain. The assay was immunoSEQ multiplex PCR, and TCRdb's table has in-frame clones only and misses some. This sample has 100,000 to 150,000 clones, with over 75% found just once. The data were taken from a study of control samples from healthy donors and cancer patients. This CDR3 is 14 amino acids long. Trimming removed 2 bases from V and 5 bases from J, with 11 bases in between. Germline-derived CDR1 and CDR2 are MNHEY and SMNVEV (reference sequence). The source of this sequence is a man aged 40-49 years in good health. The chain links TRBV27 to TRBJ2-3, with a possible D match to TRBD2 (7 bases). Material for sequencing was blood. CDR3 loop: CASSLRGAKDTQYF. Written as DNA, the CDR3 is TGTGCCAGCAGTTTACGGGGGGCGAAAGATACGCAGTATTTT.